Below, 27 T cell receptor beta chains from the same sample are listed, as sequenced in a study of OX40 agonist ivuxolimab in advanced cancers. Method: immunoSEQ multiplex PCR; TCRdb's copy keeps in-frame clones and lacks some. Of approximately 19,000 clones in the sample, roughly four fifths are singletons; the top ten hold approximately 15%. The sample was CD4+ or CD8+ T cells sorted from blood, taken in a trial of the OX40 agonist ivuxolimab. The receptor set was obtained from an adult with an advanced solid tumor such as melanoma, head and neck, liver or kidney cancer.

The chain uses TRBV6-1 and TRBJ1-1, with D unclear. Trimming removed 2 bases from V and 0 bases from J, with 4 bases in between. This CDR3 region has 13 residues. Germline V gene lookup returns CDR1 MNHNS and CDR2 SASEGT. CDR3 protein: CASSESVNTEAFF. The CDR3 nucleotides read TGTGCCAGCAGTGAATCGGTGAACACTGAAGCTTTCTTT.

This rearrangement joins TRBV21-1 to TRBJ2-1; whether TRBD2, the table's D call, matches the DNA was not checked. TRBV21-1 is assigned pseudogene status. This CDR3 contains 14 residues. This CDR3 reads CASSRPEVWDEQFF. The DNA of the CDR3 is TGTGCCAGCAGCAGACCCGAGGTTTGGGATGAGCAGTTCTTC.

Worth noting for this clone: The sample has other DNA sequences that encode this CDR3 too. The chain is built from TRBV7-9 and TRBJ2-7; 7 bases match TRBD2. This CDR3 has 16 amino acids. J lost 5 bases, V lost 1 base, and 11 bases had no gene match. Germline V lookup: CDR1 SEHNR, CDR2 FQNEAQ (reference sequence). DNA of the CDR3: TGTGCCAGCAGCTTAGGACTGGCGGGAGATCTCCACGAGCAGTACTTC. It codes for CASSLGLAGDLHEQYF.

The chain is built from TRBV6-5 and TRBJ2-7; D not certain. Germline V CDR1 and CDR2: MNHEY, SVGAGI. V gave up 7 bases and J gave up 2 bases, with 9 bases separating them. This CDR3 is built from 12 residues. The CDR3 loop reads CASISQAYEQYF. Here the CDR3 DNA reads TGTGCCAGCATCTCGCAGGCCTACGAGCAGTACTTC.

CDR3 bases: TGTGCCAGCAGATCCACAGGGGCTGATCACGAGCAGTACTTC. Translated, it gives CASRSTGADHEQYF. The V call is TRBV5-6, the J call TRBJ2-7, with 7 bases identical to TRBD1. The CDR3 is 14 residues long. Germline V lookup: CDR1 SGHDT, CDR2 YYEEEE. V was clipped by 5 bases and J by 5 bases; unmatched bases: 10.

The gene calls are TRBV5-1 and TRBJ2-7; D is ambiguous. The CDR3 length is 14 residues. V lost 4 bases, J lost 2 bases, and 13 bases lay in between. In germline, CDR1 is SGHRS, CDR2 YFSETQ. DNA of the CDR3: TGCGCCAGCAGCCCCAAAGTAAGCACCTACGAGCAGTACTTC. It yields the protein CASSPKVSTYEQYF.

This chain uses TRBV4-1 with TRBJ2-2, with TRBD1 matching 8 bases. CDR1 and CDR2 from the germline V gene are MGHRA and YSYEKL. J lost 3 bases, V lost 4 bases, and 7 bases had no gene match. This CDR3 region has 16 residues. CDR3 DNA sequence: TGCGCCAGCAGCCCAGGGGGCAGGGGAGACACCGGGGAGCTGTTTTTT. Amino acid sequence: CASSPGGRGDTGELFF.

The rearrangement uses TRBV5-5 and TRBJ2-7; D possibly corresponds to TRBD1 (6 bases). V was clipped by 2 bases and J by 6 bases, with 12 bases between them. The CDR3 covers 13 residues. Germline CDR1 is SGHKS and CDR2 is YYEKEE (reference sequence). The CDR3 region has the DNA TGTGCCAGCAGCTTCCGGGACACAAGCGAGCAGTACTTC. As protein: CASSFRDTSEQYF.

The J gene is TRBJ2-5, the V gene TRBV11-2; unclear D gene. The CDR3 is 11 amino acids. CDR1 is SGHAT, CDR2 FQNNGV, per germline. The chain's CDR3 is CAVGLRETQYF. CDR3 DNA: TGTGCAGTGGGGTTAAGGGAGACCCAGTACTTC.

This chain connects TRBV9 to TRBJ2-1; TRBD1 or TRBD2 may be the D gene (5 bases each). The CDR3 length is 15 residues. Trimming removed 1 base at V and 3 bases at J, with 11 bases between. Germline CDR1 reads SGDLS; CDR2 reads YYNGEE. The CDR3: CASSVRGLLYNEQFF. The CDR3 DNA is TGTGCCAGCAGCGTACGGGGCCTACTCTACAATGAGCAGTTCTTC.

The CDR3 DNA reads TGTGCCAGCAACCGGGACATGGGATACGAGCAGTACTTC. Protein product: CASNRDMGYEQYF. This rearrangement joins TRBV6-1 to TRBJ2-7; D possibly corresponds to TRBD1 (6 bases). CDR1 and CDR2 (germline): MNHNS, SASEGT. V was shortened by 7 bases and J by 4 bases, with 14 bases between the two germline ends. This CDR3 has 13 amino acids.

V is TRBV7-3 and J is TRBJ1-5; D unresolved. The CDR3 is made up of 13 amino acids. The V and J ends lost 5 bases and 6 bases respectively, with 11 bases between them. CDR1 is SGHTA and CDR2 is FQGTGA in the germline V gene. Here the CDR3 reads CASSPPRGQPQHF. The CDR3 DNA is TGTGCCAGCAGCCCCCCCCGGGGTCAGCCCCAGCATTTT.

The chain recombines TRBV14 with TRBJ1-1, with D hard to call. This CDR3 has 15 amino acids. Germline loops: CDR1 SGHDN, CDR2 FVKESK. The germline V and J ends were trimmed by 4 bases and 1 base, with 13 bases remaining between them. CDR3: CASSPFWSGNTEAFF. In nucleotides, the CDR3 is TGTGCCAGCAGCCCTTTTTGGTCGGGGAACACTGAAGCTTTCTTT.

The chain combines TRBV23-1 with TRBJ1-4, with TRBD1 matching over 7 bases. TRBV23-1 is flagged as an ORF with uncertain function. V lost 4 bases to trimming and J lost 3 bases; unmatched junction nucleotides: 2. The CDR3 contains 14 residues. The CDR3 nucleotides read TGCGCCAGCAGTCTCGACAGGGCTAATGAAAAACTGTTTTTT. It encodes CASSLDRANEKLFF.

The chain carries TRBV10-3 and TRBJ2-2; 9 nucleotides match TRBD2. This CDR3 has 12 amino acids. In germline, CDR1 is ENHRY, CDR2 SYGVKD. V trimming: 10 bases; J trimming: 7 bases; junction bases outside the gene matches: 4. CDR3 sequence (DNA): TGTGCCAGCGGGACTAGCTTCGGGGAGCTGTTTTTT. Translated, it gives CASGTSFGELFF.

The rearrangement uses TRBV9 and TRBJ2-7; either TRBD1 or TRBD2 may fit D (5 bases each). V was cut by 3 bases and J by 3 bases, with 13 bases left in between. This CDR3 has 14 amino acids. The germline gives CDR1 SGDLS, CDR2 YYNGEE. The CDR3 sequence: CASSARDRGYEQYF. The CDR3 coding sequence is TGTGCCAGCAGCGCCCGGGACCGAGGCTACGAGCAGTACTTC.

The chain joins TRBV5-8 to TRBJ1-2; TRBD1 matches at 10 bases. The CDR3 has 15 residues. V trimming: 4 bases; J trimming: 4 bases; junction bases outside the gene matches: 7. Germline assignment: CDR1 SGHTS and CDR2 YDEGEE. The CDR3, as DNA: TGTGCCAGCAGCCACGACAGGGGGCAAGGCTATGGCTACACCTTC. Amino acid sequence: CASSHDRGQGYGYTF.

This chain connects TRBV19 to TRBJ1-5; 9 nucleotides align to TRBD1. The CDR3 is 16 amino acids. The germline V gene encodes CDR1 LNHDA and CDR2 SQIVND (reference sequence). Unmatched junction bases numbered 8, after V lost 8 bases and J lost 0 bases. DNA of the CDR3: TGTGCCAGTGCGGACAGGGGCCTTTATAGCAATCAGCCCCAGCATTTT. This translates into CASADRGLYSNQPQHF.

V and J are TRBV7-2 and TRBJ1-2; D is possibly TRBD1 (6 bases). The germline V gene encodes CDR1 SGHTA and CDR2 FQGNSA. V lost 6 bases and J lost 7, with 18 bases in between. The CDR3 length is 14 residues. The chain's CDR3 is CASSDLDRMAGYTF. In DNA form, the CDR3 reads TGTGCCAGCAGTGACCTAGACAGGATGGCTGGCTACACCTTC.

The chain links TRBV5-1 to TRBJ2-1; 9 nucleotides align to TRBD2. CDR1 is SGHRS and CDR2 is YFSETQ in the germline V gene. CDR3 length equals 15 residues. The junction had 8 bases not matched to a gene; V was cut back by 2 bases and J by 8 bases. The chain's CDR3 is CASSLGGGALHEQFF. CDR3 coding DNA: TGCGCCAGCAGCTTAGGCGGGGGGGCCCTTCATGAGCAGTTCTTC.

The chain is built from TRBV19 and TRBJ1-4; maybe TRBD1 (6 bases). Germline V gene lookup returns CDR1 LNHDA and CDR2 SQIVND (reference sequence). V was cut by 6 bases and J by 0 bases, with 20 bases left in between. The CDR3 has 18 residues. In DNA form, the CDR3 reads TGTGCCAGTAGGTATAGTGGGGGCGCGACAGCAACTAATGAAAAACTGTTTTTT. Its translation: CASRYSGGATATNEKLFF.

The chain has TRBV5-4 and TRBJ1-5, with D uncertain. The V gene lost 0 bases and the J gene lost 1 base, with 8 bases spanning the gap. Germline CDR1 SGHNT, CDR2 YYREEE (reference sequence). This CDR3 has 15 amino acids. The CDR3 protein is CASSLGGVSNQPQHF. In nucleotides, the CDR3 is TGTGCCAGCAGCTTGGGCGGGGTAAGCAATCAGCCCCAGCATTTT.

The chain recombines TRBV7-3 with TRBJ2-1; 9 bases match TRBD1. The V segment lost 5 bases and the J segment 7 bases; nucleotides outside the gene matches: 6. Germline CDR1 reads SGHTA; CDR2 reads FQGTGA. CDR3 length: 14 amino acids. CDR3 protein: CASSPGTGRNEQFF. The CDR3 DNA reads as TGTGCCAGCAGCCCAGGGACAGGGAGAAATGAGCAGTTCTTC.

The chain joins TRBV15 to TRBJ2-1; 10 bases align to TRBD1. This CDR3 region has 17 residues. Germline V gene sequence: CDR1 LNHNV, CDR2 YYDKDF (reference sequence). The junction had 13 bases not matched to a gene; V was cut back by 5 bases and J by 6 bases. CDR3 bases: TGTGCCACCAGCTTCGAGGCGTCGGGACAGGGGTTCAATGAGCAGTTCTTC. Its translation is CATSFEASGQGFNEQFF.

In its sample, this clone was seen a few times. The CDR3 nucleotides are TGTGCTAGTGCCCTGGGCCCTGAAGCTTTCTTT. Its protein product is CASALGPEAFF. The V call is TRBV12-5, the J call TRBJ1-1; D is ambiguous. This CDR3 has 11 residues. Deletions cut 7 bases from V and 6 bases from J, with 9 bases between. Per germline, CDR1 LGHNT and CDR2 FRNRAP.

The chain combines TRBV7-2 with TRBJ2-3, with D perhaps TRBD1 (5 bases). Germline V lookup: CDR1 SGHTA, CDR2 FQGNSA. The CDR3 runs to 13 residues. The germline V and J ends were trimmed by 2 bases and 5 bases, with 8 bases remaining between them. The CDR3 DNA reads as TGTGCCAGCAGCTTATCAGGGTTAGATACGCAGTATTTT. Protein: CASSLSGLDTQYF. The complete variable domain, with remaining parts taken from reference TRBV7-2 and TRBJ2-3, reads GAGVSQSPSNKVTEKGKDVELRCDPISGHTALYWYRQSLGQGLEFLIYFQGNSAPDKSGLPSDRFSAERTGGSVSTLTIQRTQQEDSAVYLCASSLSGLDTQYFGPGTRLTVL.

The chain employs TRBV29-1 and TRBJ2-2; weak D call: TRBD2 (6 bases). Trimming cost V 6 bases and J 3 bases, with 11 bases left between them. This CDR3 has 13 amino acids. Per germline, CDR1 SQVTM and CDR2 ANQGSEA. CDR3 nucleotide sequence: TGCAGCGTCCGGGACTCCTACACCGGGGAGCTGTTTTTT. It is translated as CSVRDSYTGELFF.